Here is one T cell receptor (beta chain) with its context. Its antigen remains unidentified. The same CDR3 also results from other DNA sequences found in this sample. This specimen comes from a study of shared clonotypes between healthy human individuals. Study-wide background: Each donor contributed plates that comprised three CD4 naive, three CD4 memory, two CD8 naive and one CD8 memory.

Study-wide results and limits: The represented genetic and exposure-history diversity was limited by the small number of donors.

Every subset had its genomic DNA shared out evenly among several immunoSEQ plates. Sequencing used immunoSEQ multiplex PCR; TCRdb keeps in-frame clones, though not all of them. Among about 1.9 million clones listed, about 94% were seen once. Cells designated naive CD8 were CD45RO-negative and were positively selected for CCR7, with terminally differentiated effector memory CD45RA+ cells excluded. Donors were healthy HIV-negative adults without recent acute infections or vaccinations. Sequencing was done on a sample of naive CD8+ T cells from PBMCs. This clonotype originated in a man aged 18 to 30 in good health. Some clones in this sample may be carry-over from other donors' samples.

The CDR3 coding sequence is TGTGCCAGCTCACCGAGGACTAGCGGGAGGTTCTCCTACAATGAGCAGTTCTTC. Protein sequence: CASSPRTSGRFSYNEQFF. The genes are TRBV18 and TRBJ2-1, with TRBD2 identical over 14 bases. CDR1 is KGHSH and CDR2 is LQKENI in the germline V gene. CDR3 length: 18 amino acids. Trimming at V came to 3 bases and at J to 0 bases, leaving 4 bases not matched to a gene.